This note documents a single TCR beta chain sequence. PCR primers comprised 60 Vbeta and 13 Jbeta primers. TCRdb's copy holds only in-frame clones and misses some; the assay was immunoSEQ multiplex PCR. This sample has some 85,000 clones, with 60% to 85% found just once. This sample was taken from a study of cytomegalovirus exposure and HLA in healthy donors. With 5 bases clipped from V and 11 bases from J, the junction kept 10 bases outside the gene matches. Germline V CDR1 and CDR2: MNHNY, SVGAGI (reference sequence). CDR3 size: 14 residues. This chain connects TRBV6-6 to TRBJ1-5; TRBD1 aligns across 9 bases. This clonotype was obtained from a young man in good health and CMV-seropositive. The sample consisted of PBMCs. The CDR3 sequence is CASSAGTGWLSQHF. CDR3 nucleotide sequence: TGTGCCAGCAGTGCCGGGACAGGGTGGCTATCCCAGCATTTT.